Sequencing of this T cell receptor (beta chain) was carried out in a study of cytomegalovirus exposure and HLA in healthy donors (dated by TCRdb to 2017 to 2019). About the study as a whole: An earlier analysis of more than 550 of the donors reported 276 Gb of sequence data and 95 million to 130 million unique TCR beta sequences obtained from about 180 million T cells. An early release that covered fewer than 800 HLA-typed donors contained approximately 300 gigabases of sequencing data and about 93 million unique TCR sequences. Of the 398 genotyped donors, 80% to 90% were placed in the genetic ancestry cluster associated with self-reported Caucasian donors. The study aimed to test whether signatures of past pathogen exposure could be identified by cataloging public T cell receptors. The study used immunosequencing to profile the T cell repertoires of several hundred subjects and linked those repertoires to cytomegalovirus serostatus. In addition to the first cohort of 666 subjects, a separate validation cohort of 130 or so different subjects was used. To predict cytomegalovirus infection status, the study brought together high-throughput TCR immunosequencing, statistical association of individual TCRs with disease status, and machine learning. In a later analysis, previously published TCR beta repertoires from fewer than 750 donors were re-analyzed and high-resolution HLA genotyping was added so that TCR occurrence patterns could be studied. Rather than drawing on any new phenotypic data, the later analysis identified candidate immune exposures from TCR beta sequences and the way those sequences occurred across donors. An earlier analysis of roughly 600 of the donors used high-throughput TCR beta sequencing to judge whether each TCR beta V gene segment behaved as functional or pseudogenic. Donor age, sex, ethnicity and CMV serostatus were collected together with the repertoire data. Genome-wide SNP genotypes for about 55% of the roughly 670 donors were used in a later genetic analysis, which treated that subset as a discovery cohort. Every repertoire in the discovery cohort had been generated on one and the same sequencing platform. Class I and class II HLA loci were covered by the typing at four-digit resolution. Typing coverage differed by locus: A, B, C, DRB1 and DQB1 were typed in about 620-640 donors, DQA1 in about 550, DPA1 in roughly 590, and DPB1 in just under 490. Several DR-DQ haplotypes were treated as single units for association and clustering because of strong linkage in the cohort. On average, 235,054 unique TCR beta nucleotide sequences were sequenced per donor among a few hundred genotyped donors of the cohort, with roughly 18% of those sequences being non-productive. The full study reports these points: Immune exposure information for the cohort was limited to CMV serostatus. In this cohort, only TCR beta chains were sequenced, and detectable features were limited by the absence of alpha or paired-chain data. In a later analysis, HLA-associated TCR beta chains were found to be more clonally expanded and to have lower generation probabilities than equally common non-associated chains. A group of highly shared sequence variants was considered likely to be a technical artifact of the sequencing pipeline. The classifier was reported to diagnose cytomegalovirus status with high specificity and sensitivity in both the original cohort and the validation cohort. A later analysis reported that several top co-occurrence clusters appeared linked to parvovirus B19, influenza, CMV and Epstein-Barr virus. The earlier analysis of a few hundred of the donors excluded some 15 rarely observed V segments, including chromosome 9 orphons, because counts were too low. A later analysis associated 15,000 to 20,000 TCR beta sequences with specific HLA alleles at a false discovery rate of 0.05. In an earlier analysis of approximately 600 of the donors, most TCR beta V segments were observed in productive rearrangements about 87% or about 30% of the time, broadly matching IMGT annotations. A later analysis found that most CMV-associated TCR beta chains appeared HLA-restricted, with HLA associations seemingly driven largely by CMV exposure. Linkage disequilibrium might explain the correlated functional status among segregating V segments, but an unknown experimental factor could not be ruled out. A total of 164 TCR beta chains were listed by the study as associated with cytomegalovirus. Compared with the roughly 720-donor mean, donors in an Asian-associated ancestry cluster had fewer N-insertions in productive TCRs, according to a later genetic analysis. Because the 87-base-pair reads could not distinguish some IMGT-functional V segments, including TRBV6-2 and TRBV6-3, those segments were excluded. V-gene and J-gene trimming of TCR beta chains was associated with a missense DCLRE1C variant in a later genetic analysis, and the association was replicated in an independent cohort. HLA typing was unavailable for some donors at each locus, so association tests used only the typed subset. A few of the identified cytomegalovirus-associated TCR beta chains were confirmed in vitro to be specific for cytomegalovirus antigens. The authors suggested that the approach could potentially be generalized to other disease states and immunological phenotypes. A further reported finding was that TCR beta sequences accurately predicted the HLA-A and HLA-B alleles for most subjects in the first cohort. Most TCR sequences were observed very rarely across donors, whereas some public TCRs were present in many individuals. When HLA alleles, especially DR and DQ, strongly co-occurred, attributing TCR associations to individual alleles was difficult. In a later analysis, TCR association rates were found to vary across HLA loci, with the most associated TCRs seen for DRB1 alleles and the fewest for HLA-C alleles. Sequencing depth was assumed to be roughly uniform across donors in the presence/absence analyses, though that assumption may not hold.

The cohort was made up of hundreds of healthy bone marrow donors. All cohort members were sampled while nominally healthy, although unrecorded immune exposures were likely present. The donor tested CMV seropositive, placing the donor among the approximately 290 seropositive members of the cohort. Every donor gave a peripheral blood sample, and the peripheral blood mononuclear cells from that sample were used for TCR beta sequencing. The Qiagen DNeasy Blood Extraction Kit was used to extract genomic DNA from the blood cell samples. As for this clone: Its antigen is not yet known. Within one base of it there is no much larger clone, and no base qualities were kept.

Receptors were amplified or captured by the immunoSEQ multiplex PCR assay. The multiplex PCR relied on a mix of 60 forward primers for TCR Vbeta segments and 13 reverse primers for TCR Jbeta segments. The CDR3 region of rearranged TCR beta genes was amplified from genomic DNA with a multiplex PCR assay. The Illumina HiSeq System was used to sequence the amplified TCR beta libraries as 87-base-pair reads. Processing in the source paper ran as follows. A later analysis counted 75 million to 100 million unique TCR beta chains across the 500 to 850 repertoires, and some 11 million of these chains were shared by at least two donors. To remove PCR and sequencing errors, raw reads were error-corrected and collapsed into unique sequences using a nearest-neighbor algorithm that merged closely related sequences. V, D and J gene segments were assigned by aligning CDR3 sequences to IMGT reference sequences. For a sequence to be retained, a match of at least six nucleotides was required to both a V gene segment and a J gene segment. Rearrangements were called productive when the CDR3 lacked stop codons and stayed in frame with V and J; all others were non-productive. Following IMGT convention, CDR3 was defined as the stretch from the second conserved V-encoded cysteine up to the conserved J-encoded phenylalanine. The earlier analysis of roughly 590 of the donors excluded sequences that lacked an unambiguous match to a single V gene segment. An earlier analysis of almost 600 of the donors classified V segments as functional when productive rearrangements were above 56.7% and as segregating when the standard deviation between donors was above 5%. To diagnose cytomegalovirus status from the catalog of TCR beta chain sequences, a statistical classification framework was built. A later analysis assigned V and J genes by comparing TCR nucleotide sequences with IMGT/GENE-DB human TR gene sequences. The TCRdist pipeline was used in a later analysis to assign CDR3 sequences and most-parsimonious VDJ recombination scenarios. In a later analysis, each TCR beta chain was defined by its CDR3 amino acid sequence together with its V-gene family, and reads lacking a unique V-gene family were excluded. As a way to deal with suspected cross-contamination and a sequencing artifact, a later analysis dropped 500 to 700 nucleotide sequences that were highly shared and had low generation probability. In a later analysis, a clonal expansion index was calculated for each public chain from normalized within-repertoire ranks of inferred template counts. A later analysis computed generation probabilities with a VDJ recombination model fitted to out-of-frame rearrangements, and checked the results against IGoR. In a later analysis, hypergeometric tests were used to score TCR-TCR, TCR-HLA and TCR-CMV co-occurrence, with a repertoire-size bias correction applied to TCR pairs. False discovery rates were estimated in a later analysis by permuting HLA or CMV assignments 20 times. In a later analysis, co-occurring TCRs were grouped with DBSCAN, and TCRdist sequence similarity was added when clustering was performed within HLA-allele-positive subsets. Repertoires with fewer than 30,000 or more than 120,000 public chains were left out of co-occurrence clustering, as were a handful of repertoires with anomalous nucleotide sharing. TCRdb re-hosts the immuneACCESS table, in-frame sequences only. Its copies lack some clones; in the studies checked, an unresolved V gene accounts for under half of them, and the cause for the rest is not known. The V and J calls and clone size were taken over from that table, and D and trimming were inferred from the DNA. The sample table records roughly 100,000 clones; over 75% of these occur just once. The leading ten clones occupy over 7% of the sample.

Its CDR3 holds 16 amino acids, cysteine through phenylalanine. Only CDR3 DNA is held: 48 bases, read in frame from base 1. In the germline V gene, CDR1 corresponds to SGHVS and CDR2 to FNYEAQ. Trimming removed 1 base from V and 8 bases from J, leaving 17 bases between the germline ends. Recombination linked TRBV7-6 to TRBJ1-4, and TRBD1 may be the D gene, going by 6 matching bases. Sequencing was done on a sample of PBMCs. This receptor was obtained from a middle-aged woman in good health and CMV-seropositive. The DNA sequence is given as TGTGCCAGCAGCTTAGGTTATCAGGGGACGAAAGAAAAACTGTTTTTT. This translates into CASSLGYQGTKEKLFF.